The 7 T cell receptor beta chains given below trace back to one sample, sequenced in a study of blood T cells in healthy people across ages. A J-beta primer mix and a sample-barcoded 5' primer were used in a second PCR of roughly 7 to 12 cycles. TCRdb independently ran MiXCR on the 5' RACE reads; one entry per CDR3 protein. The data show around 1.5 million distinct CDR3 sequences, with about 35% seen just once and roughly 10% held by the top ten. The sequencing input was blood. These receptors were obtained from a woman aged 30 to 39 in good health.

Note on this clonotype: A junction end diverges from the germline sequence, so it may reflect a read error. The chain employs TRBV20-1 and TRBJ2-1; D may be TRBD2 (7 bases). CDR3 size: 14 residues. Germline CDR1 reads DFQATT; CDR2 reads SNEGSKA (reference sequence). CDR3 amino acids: CSARGGGTYNEQVF. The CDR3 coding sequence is TGCAGTGCTAGGGGAGGGGGGACCTACAATGAGCAGGTCTTC.

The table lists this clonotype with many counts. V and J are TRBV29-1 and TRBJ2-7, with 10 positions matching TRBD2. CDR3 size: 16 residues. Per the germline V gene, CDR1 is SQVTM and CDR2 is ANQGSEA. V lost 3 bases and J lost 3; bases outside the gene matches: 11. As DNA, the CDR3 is TGCAGCGTTGAGGAAGTTTGGACTAGCGGATACTACGAGCAGTACTTC. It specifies CSVEEVWTSGYYEQYF.

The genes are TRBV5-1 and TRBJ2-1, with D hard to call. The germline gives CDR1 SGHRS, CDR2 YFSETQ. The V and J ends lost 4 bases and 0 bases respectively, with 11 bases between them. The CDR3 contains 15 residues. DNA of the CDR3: TGCGCCAGCAGCAAAACTACGAGCTCCTACAATGAGCAGTTCTTC. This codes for CASSKTTSSYNEQFF.

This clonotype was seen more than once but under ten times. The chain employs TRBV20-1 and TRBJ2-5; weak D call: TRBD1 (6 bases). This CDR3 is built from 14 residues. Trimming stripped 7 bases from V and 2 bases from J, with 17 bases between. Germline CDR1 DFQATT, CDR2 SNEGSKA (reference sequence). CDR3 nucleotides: TGCAGTGTCAACCTCGGACAGAAACAAGAGACCCAGTACTTC. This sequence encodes CSVNLGQKQETQYF.

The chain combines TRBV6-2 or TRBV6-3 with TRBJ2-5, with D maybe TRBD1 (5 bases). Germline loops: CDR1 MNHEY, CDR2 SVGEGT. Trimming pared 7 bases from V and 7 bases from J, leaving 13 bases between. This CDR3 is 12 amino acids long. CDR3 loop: CASTSQGVTQYF. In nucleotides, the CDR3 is TGTGCCAGCACTTCCCAAGGGGTGACCCAGTACTTC.

Written as DNA, the CDR3 is TGTGCCAGCAGCTTGGCCGGGACAGGGAAAGGGACCCAGTACTTC. Translated, it gives CASSLAGTGKGTQYF. V is TRBV7-2 and J is TRBJ2-7; 9 bases are a match to TRBD1. The J call may not be correct, given that the DNA end is closer to TRBJ2-5. The CDR3 extends over 15 amino acids. From germline, CDR1 is SGHTA and CDR2 FQGNSA.

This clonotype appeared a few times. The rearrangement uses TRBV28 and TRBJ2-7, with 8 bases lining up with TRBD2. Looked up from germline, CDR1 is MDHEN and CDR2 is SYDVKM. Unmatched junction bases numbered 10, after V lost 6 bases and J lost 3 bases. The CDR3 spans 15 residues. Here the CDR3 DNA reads TGTGCCAGCAGCACTGTTAGCGGGGTCCTCTACGAGCAGTACTTC. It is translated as CASSTVSGVLYEQYF.